This TCR beta chain originates from a study of T-cell memory formation after mild COVID-19. Study-wide results and limits: CD4+ clones that contracted lay mainly in CM and EM; CD8+ ones lay in EMRA.

TCRdb analysed the 5' RACE reads with MiXCR anew, one entry per CDR3 protein. Of roughly 250,000 distinct CDR3 sequences listed, roughly 15% were seen once; the top ten hold approximately 3.5%. V shed 0 bases and J 1 base; nucleotides not matched to a gene: 4. The CDR3 sequence is 17 residues long. Looked up from germline, CDR1 is SGHRS and CDR2 is YFSETQ. A word on this clonotype: As yet, its antigen is unknown.

The chain links TRBV5-1 to TRBJ2-3, with 11 nucleotides matching TRBD2. Sequenced input: PBMCs or a T cell subset sorted from them (not recorded which). The clonotype originates from a man aged 18-30 years who had mild COVID-19 (a few samples of this study predate the infection). Cell type and time point are not known. CDR3 sequence reads: CASSLVLLAGGTDTQYF. As DNA, the CDR3 is TGCGCCAGCAGCTTGGTGCTACTAGCGGGGGGCACAGATACGCAGTATTTT.